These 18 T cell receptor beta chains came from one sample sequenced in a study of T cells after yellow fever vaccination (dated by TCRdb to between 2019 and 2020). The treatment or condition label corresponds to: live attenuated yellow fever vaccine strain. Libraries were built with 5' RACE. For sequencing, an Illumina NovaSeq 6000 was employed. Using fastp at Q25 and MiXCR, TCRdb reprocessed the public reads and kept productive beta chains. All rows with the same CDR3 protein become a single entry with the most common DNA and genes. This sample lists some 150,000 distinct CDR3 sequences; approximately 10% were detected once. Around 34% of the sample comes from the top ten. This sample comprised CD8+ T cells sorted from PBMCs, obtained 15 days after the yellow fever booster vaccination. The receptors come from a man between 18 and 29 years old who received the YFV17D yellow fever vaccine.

CDR3 sequence: CASSLYSNYEQYF. The CDR3 DNA reads as TGTGCCAGCAGCTTATACAGTAACTACGAGCAGTACTTC. V is TRBV7-9 and J is TRBJ2-7; D is unresolved. Trimming removed 2 bases from V and 3 bases from J, with 8 bases in between. This CDR3 has 13 residues. Germline V lookup: CDR1 SEHNR, CDR2 FQNEAQ (reference sequence).

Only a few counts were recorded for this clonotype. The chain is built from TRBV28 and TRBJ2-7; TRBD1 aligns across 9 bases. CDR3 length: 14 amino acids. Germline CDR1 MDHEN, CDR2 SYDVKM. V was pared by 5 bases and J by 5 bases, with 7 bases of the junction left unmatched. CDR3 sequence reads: CASSTHRGLDEQYV. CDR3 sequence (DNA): TGTGCCAGCAGTACTCACAGGGGGCTCGACGAGCAGTACGTC.

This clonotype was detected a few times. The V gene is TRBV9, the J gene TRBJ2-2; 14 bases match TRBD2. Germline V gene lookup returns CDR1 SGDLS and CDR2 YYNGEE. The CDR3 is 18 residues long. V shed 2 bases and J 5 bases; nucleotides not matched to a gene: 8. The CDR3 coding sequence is TGTGCCAGCAGCGTGGATAGACTAGCGGGGGGGCCTACCGGGGAGCTGTTTTTT. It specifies CASSVDRLAGGPTGELFF.

In DNA form, the CDR3 reads TGTGCCAGCAGCTTGACCCTATCCGGGACCGCGAACACTGAAGCTTTCTTT. Amino acids: CASSLTLSGTANTEAFF. The V call is TRBV11-2, the J call TRBJ1-1; D might be TRBD1 (5 bases). Trimming removed 3 bases at V and 1 base at J, with 18 bases between. The CDR3 spans 17 residues. Looked up from germline, CDR1 is SGHAT and CDR2 is FQNNGV.

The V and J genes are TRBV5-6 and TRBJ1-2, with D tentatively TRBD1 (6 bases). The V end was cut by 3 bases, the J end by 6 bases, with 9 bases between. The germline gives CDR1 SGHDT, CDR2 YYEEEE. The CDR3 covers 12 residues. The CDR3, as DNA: TGTGCCAGCAGCTCAACAGGGCATGGCTACACCTTC. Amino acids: CASSSTGHGYTF.

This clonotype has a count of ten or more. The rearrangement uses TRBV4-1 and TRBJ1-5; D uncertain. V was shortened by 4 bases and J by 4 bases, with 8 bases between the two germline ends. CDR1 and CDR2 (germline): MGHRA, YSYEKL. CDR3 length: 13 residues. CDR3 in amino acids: CASSLRLNQPQHF. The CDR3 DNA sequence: TGCGCCAGCAGCCTCAGGCTTAATCAGCCCCAGCATTTT.

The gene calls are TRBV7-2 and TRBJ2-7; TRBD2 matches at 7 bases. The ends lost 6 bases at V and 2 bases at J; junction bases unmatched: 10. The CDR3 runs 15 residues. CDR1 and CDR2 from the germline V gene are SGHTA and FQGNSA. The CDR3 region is CASRGPGGAAYEQYV. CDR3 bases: TGTGCCAGCAGGGGGCCGGGGGGAGCCGCCTACGAGCAGTACGTC.

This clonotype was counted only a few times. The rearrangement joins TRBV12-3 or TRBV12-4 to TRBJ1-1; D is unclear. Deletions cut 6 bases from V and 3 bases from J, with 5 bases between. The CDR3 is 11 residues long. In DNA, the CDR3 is TGTGCCAGCAGGAGGGACACTGAAGCTTTCTTT. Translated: CASRRDTEAFF.

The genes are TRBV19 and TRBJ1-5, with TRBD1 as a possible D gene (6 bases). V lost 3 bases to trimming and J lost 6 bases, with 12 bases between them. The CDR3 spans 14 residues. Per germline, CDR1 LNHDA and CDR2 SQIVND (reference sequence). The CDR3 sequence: CASSMQGPVQPQHF. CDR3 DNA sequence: TGTGCCAGTAGTATGCAGGGGCCGGTTCAGCCCCAGCATTTT.

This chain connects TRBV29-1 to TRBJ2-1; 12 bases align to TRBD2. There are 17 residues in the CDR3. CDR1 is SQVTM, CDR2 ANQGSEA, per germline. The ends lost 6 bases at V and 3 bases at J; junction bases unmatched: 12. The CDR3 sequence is CSVVTSGGAGFYNEQFF. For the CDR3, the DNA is TGCAGCGTGGTGACTAGCGGGGGAGCCGGCTTCTACAATGAGCAGTTCTTC.

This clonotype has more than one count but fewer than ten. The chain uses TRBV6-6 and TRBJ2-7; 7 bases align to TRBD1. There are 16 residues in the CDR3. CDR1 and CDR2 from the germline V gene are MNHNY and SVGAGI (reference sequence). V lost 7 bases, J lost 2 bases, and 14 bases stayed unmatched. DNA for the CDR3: TGTGCCAGCAACCACCCCCAGAGGACAGGAGCCTACGAGCAGTACTTC. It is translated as CASNHPQRTGAYEQYF.

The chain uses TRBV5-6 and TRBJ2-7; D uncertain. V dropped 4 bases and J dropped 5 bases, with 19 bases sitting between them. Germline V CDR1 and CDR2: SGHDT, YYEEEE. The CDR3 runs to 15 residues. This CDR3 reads CASSPEQKVSHEQYV. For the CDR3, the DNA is TGTGCCAGCAGCCCCGAACAGAAAGTTTCTCACGAGCAGTACGTC.

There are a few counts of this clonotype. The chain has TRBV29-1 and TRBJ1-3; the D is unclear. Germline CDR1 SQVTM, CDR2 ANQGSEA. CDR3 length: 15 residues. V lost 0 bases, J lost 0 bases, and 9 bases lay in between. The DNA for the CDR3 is TGCAGCGTTGAAGATGCTCGGGGCTCTGGAAACACCATATATTTT. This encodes CSVEDARGSGNTIYF. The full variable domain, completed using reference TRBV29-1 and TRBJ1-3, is SAVISQKPSRDICQRGTSLTIQCQVDSQVTMMFWYRQQPGQSLTLIATANQGSEATYESGFVIDKFPISRPNLTFSTLTVSNMSPEDSSIYLCSVEDARGSGNTIYFGEGSWLTVV.

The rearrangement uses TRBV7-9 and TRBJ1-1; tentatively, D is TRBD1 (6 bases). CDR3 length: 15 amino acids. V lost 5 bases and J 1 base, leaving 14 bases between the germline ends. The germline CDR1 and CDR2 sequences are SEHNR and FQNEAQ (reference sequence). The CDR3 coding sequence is TGTGCCAGCAGCCTGACGACAGGCGGGAACACTGAAGCTTTCTTT. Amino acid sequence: CASSLTTGGNTEAFF.

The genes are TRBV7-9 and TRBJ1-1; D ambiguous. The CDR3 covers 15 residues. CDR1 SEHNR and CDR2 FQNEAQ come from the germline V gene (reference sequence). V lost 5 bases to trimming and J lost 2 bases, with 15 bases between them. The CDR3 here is CASSQNTGVNTEAFF. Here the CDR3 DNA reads TGTGCCAGCAGCCAAAACACGGGAGTTAACACTGAAGCTTTCTTT.

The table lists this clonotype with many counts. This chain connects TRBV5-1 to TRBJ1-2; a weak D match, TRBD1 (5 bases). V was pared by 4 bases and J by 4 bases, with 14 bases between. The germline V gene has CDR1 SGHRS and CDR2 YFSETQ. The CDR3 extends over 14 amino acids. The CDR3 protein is CASSGLRDGYGYTF. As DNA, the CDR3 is TGCGCCAGCAGCGGGCTTCGGGACGGCTATGGCTACACCTTC.

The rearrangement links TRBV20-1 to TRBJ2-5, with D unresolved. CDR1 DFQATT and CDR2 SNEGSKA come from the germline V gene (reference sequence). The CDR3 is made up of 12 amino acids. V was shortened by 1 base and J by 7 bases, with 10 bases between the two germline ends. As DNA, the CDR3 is TGCAGTGCTAGAGGATCGGGCGGGACCCAGTACTTC. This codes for CSARGSGGTQYF.

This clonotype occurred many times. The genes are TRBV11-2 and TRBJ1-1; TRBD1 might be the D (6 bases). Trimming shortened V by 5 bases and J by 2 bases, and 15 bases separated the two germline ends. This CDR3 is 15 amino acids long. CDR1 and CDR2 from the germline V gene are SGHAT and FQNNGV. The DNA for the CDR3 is TGTGCCAGCAGCAACCCAGGGGTTGACAACACTGAAGCTTTCTTT. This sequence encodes CASSNPGVDNTEAFF.